Here is one TCR beta chain with its context. Its binding antigen is unknown. The sample holds no much larger clone one base away, and base qualities are not on file. V has 4 bases trimmed and J has 2 bases trimmed; junction bases matching no gene number 9. The CDR3 runs 15 residues from the cysteine to the phenylalanine. The entry retains the CDR3 DNA only, 45 bases that are in frame from base 1. CDR1 is given as SGHKS and CDR2 as YYEKEE, both from the germline V gene (reference sequence). Whole blood was collected in K2EDTA tubes by collaborating institutions according to the institutions' own protocols. For TCRbeta analysis, collaborators shipped samples as frozen whole blood, isolated PBMCs, or DNA extracted from either of those sample types. The sample comes from a study of blood T cell repertoires in COVID-19 (dated by TCRdb to the early 2020s). For the wider study: Samples from collaborators originated in the United States, Italy and Spain and spanned both the acute and convalescent phases of COVID-19. The material from the prospective study consisted of cDNA or gDNA derived from T cells, B-cell-depleted T cells, or PBMCs. Deeply sampled blood TCRbeta repertoires from subjects exposed to, actively infected with, or recovered from COVID-19 were included in the dataset. The repertoires were released in a freely available public database meant as a resource for research on the immune response to SARS-CoV-2. Samples came from the ongoing ImmuneRACE study (first 160 participants) plus 1,254 subjects from 6 global collaborators. Nearly every sample came with metadata listing a de-identified subject ID, COVID-19 status, age in years and sex. Where HLA class I and class II types were available, the types were taken from metadata supplied by the sample provider, not from assay-based typing.

The immunoSEQ Assay, a bias-controlled multiplex PCR, was used to amplify TCRbeta CDR3 regions from genomic DNA. In the authors' own workflow: Nucleated cell counts per sample were estimated from amplification of reference gene primers within the assay. To quantify the absolute abundance of each unique TCRbeta CDR3 rearrangement, sequence reads were collapsed and filtered. For each sample, productive Simpson clonality was calculated by taking the square root of Simpson's diversity index across productive rearrangements. Drawn from immuneACCESS, this table holds only the in-frame rearrangements with V and J called that TCRdb kept. Clones are partly lost; checked studies trace under half to an unresolved V gene and leave the rest unexplained. The V and J calls and clone size were taken over from that table, and D and trimming were inferred from the DNA. In all, the sample holds under 500,000 clones, and approximately 90% of those were seen once. 4.3% of the sample comes from the top ten.

What the study reported, not specific to this receptor: The quantity of clinical and demographic metadata differed by source and by participant and was supplied without curation.

What was sequenced was peripheral blood. The receptor was isolated from a woman aged 30 to 39 with acute or convalescent COVID-19. This sequence uses TRBV5-5 and TRBJ2-7, with 7 junctional bases fitting TRBD1. The CDR3 in this case is CASSRGTAVAYEQYF. In nucleotides, the sequence is TGTGCCAGCAGCAGGGGGACAGCCGTTGCCTACGAGCAGTACTTC.